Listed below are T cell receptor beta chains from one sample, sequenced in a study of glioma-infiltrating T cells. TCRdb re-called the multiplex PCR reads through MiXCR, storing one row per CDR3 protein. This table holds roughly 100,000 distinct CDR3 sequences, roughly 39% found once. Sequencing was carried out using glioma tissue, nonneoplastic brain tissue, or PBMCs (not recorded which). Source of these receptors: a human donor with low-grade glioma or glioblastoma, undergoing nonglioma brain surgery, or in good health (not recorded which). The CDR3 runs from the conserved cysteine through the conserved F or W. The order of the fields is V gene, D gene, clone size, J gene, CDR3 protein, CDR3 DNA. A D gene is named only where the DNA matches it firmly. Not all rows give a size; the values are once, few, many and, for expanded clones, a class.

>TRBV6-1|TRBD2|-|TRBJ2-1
CASSLAGGLGDGQFF
TGTGCCAGCAGTCTAGCGGGAGGACTGGGCGATGGGCAGTTCTTC
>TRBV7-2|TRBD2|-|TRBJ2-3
CASSSSGANTDTQYF
TGTGCCAGCAGCTCTAGCGGAGCGAACACAGACACGCAGTATTTT
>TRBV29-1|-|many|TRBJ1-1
CSVEEGRNTEAFF
TGCAGCGTTGAAGAAGGCAGGAACACTGAAGCTTTCTTT
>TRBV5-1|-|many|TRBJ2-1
CASSLAPGPQFNEQFF
TGCGCCAGCAGCTTGGCCCCGGGGCCGCAATTCAATGAGCAGTTCTTC
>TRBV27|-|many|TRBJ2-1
CASRGSYHEQFF
TGTGCCAGCCGTGGTAGTTACCATGAGCAGTTCTTC
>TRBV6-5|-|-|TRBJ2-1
CASRVGHEQFF
TGTGCCAGCAGAGTGGGACATGAGCAGTTCTTC
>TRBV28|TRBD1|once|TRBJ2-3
CATTSGGTGTDTQYF
TGTGCCACTACCTCAGGGGGCACGGGCACAGATACGCAGTATTTT
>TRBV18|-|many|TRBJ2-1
CASSPLDGNEQFF
TGTGCCAGCTCACCACTGGACGGCAATGAGCAGTTCTTC
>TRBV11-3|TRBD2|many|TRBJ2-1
CASSLVPSGRAGNEQFF
TGTGCCAGCAGCTTAGTCCCTAGCGGGAGGGCCGGGAATGAGCAGTTCTTC
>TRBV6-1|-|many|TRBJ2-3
CASSDWVSTDTQYF
TGTGCCAGCAGTGATTGGGTGAGCACAGATACGCAGTATTTT
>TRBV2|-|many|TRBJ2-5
CASSEAMYQETQYF
TGTGCCAGCAGTGAGGCCATGTACCAAGAGACCCAGTACTTC
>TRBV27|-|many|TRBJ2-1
CASSSASSYNEQFF
TGTGCCAGCAGTTCAGCGAGCTCCTACAATGAGCAGTTCTTC
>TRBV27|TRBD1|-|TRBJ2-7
CVSSPLRTGGVSYEQYF
TGTGTCAGCAGTCCGCTCCGGACAGGGGGCGTATCCTACGAGCAGTACTTC
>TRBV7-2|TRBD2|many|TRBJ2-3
CASSSPGLAGGPITDTQYF
TGTGCCAGCAGCTCACCGGGACTAGCGGGAGGGCCCATCACAGATACGCAGTATTTT
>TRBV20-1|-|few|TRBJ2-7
CSARRSGISYEQYF
TGCAGTGCTAGGAGATCGGGCATCTCCTACGAGCAGTACTTC
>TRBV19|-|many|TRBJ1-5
CASSSQLLLPQHF
TGTGCCAGTAGCTCGCAACTCCTTTTACCCCAGCATTTT
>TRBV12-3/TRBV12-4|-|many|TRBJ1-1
CASSLAGITNTEAFF
TGTGCCAGCAGTTTAGCGGGCATCACTAACACTGAAGCTTTCTTT
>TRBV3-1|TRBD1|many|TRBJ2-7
CASTSVRDSPYEQYF
TGTGCCAGCACTTCGGTCCGGGACAGTCCCTACGAGCAGTACTTC
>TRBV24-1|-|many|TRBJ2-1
CATGGGKVAEQFF
TGTGCCACCGGTGGGGGAAAGGTAGCTGAGCAGTTCTTC
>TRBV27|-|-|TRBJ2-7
CASRRGGDEQYF
TGTGCCAGCCGGAGGGGTGGGGACGAGCAGTACTTC
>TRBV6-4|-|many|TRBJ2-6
CASSRTDLSGANVLTF
TGTGCCAGCAGCCGAACAGACCTCTCTGGGGCCAACGTCCTGACTTTC
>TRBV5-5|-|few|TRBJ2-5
CASSWPAYEFKTQYF
TGTGCCAGCAGCTGGCCGGCCTATGAGTTTAAGACCCAGTACTTC
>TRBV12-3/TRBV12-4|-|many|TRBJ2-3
CASSLGTGTHTDTQYF
TGTGCCAGCAGTTTGGGCACCGGGACACACACAGATACGCAGTATTTT
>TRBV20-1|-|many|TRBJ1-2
CSARDHDSRFNYGYTF
TGCAGTGCTAGAGATCACGACAGCCGATTTAACTATGGCTACACCTTC
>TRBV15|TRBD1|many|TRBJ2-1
CATSRDPYRGQYGNEQFF
TGTGCCACCAGCAGAGATCCGTACAGGGGGCAGTACGGGAATGAGCAGTTCTTC
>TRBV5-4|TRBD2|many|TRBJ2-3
CASSRRTSGSTDTQYF
TGTGCCAGCAGTCGCAGGACTAGCGGGAGTACAGATACGCAGTATTTT
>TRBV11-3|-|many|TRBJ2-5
CASSLDPGRGGETQYF
TGTGCCAGCAGCTTAGATCCTGGGAGAGGGGGAGAGACCCAGTACTTC
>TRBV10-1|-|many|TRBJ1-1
CASSESRGVPTEAFF
TGCGCCAGCAGTGAGTCTAGGGGAGTCCCCACTGAAGCTTTCTTT
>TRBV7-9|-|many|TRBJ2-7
CASSPRDNYEQYF
TGTGCCAGCAGCCCCCGGGACAACTACGAGCAGTACTTC
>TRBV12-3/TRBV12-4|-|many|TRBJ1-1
CASSPIPAGEAFF
TGTGCCAGCAGTCCTATCCCGGCCGGGGAGGCTTTCTTT
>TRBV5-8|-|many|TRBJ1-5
CASSFTGIGQPQHF
TGTGCCAGCAGCTTTACAGGGATTGGGCAGCCCCAGCATTTT
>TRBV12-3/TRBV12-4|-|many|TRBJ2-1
CASSLALARSSYNEQFF
TGTGCCAGCAGTTTAGCTCTAGCCCGGAGCTCCTACAATGAGCAGTTCTTC
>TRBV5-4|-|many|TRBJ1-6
CASSLAPGRTDSPLHF
TGTGCCAGCAGCTTGGCCCCGGGACGGACGGATTCACCCCTCCACTTT
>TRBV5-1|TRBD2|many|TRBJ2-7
CASRWGLAAYEQYF
TGCGCCAGCAGGTGGGGACTAGCGGCCTACGAGCAGTACTTC
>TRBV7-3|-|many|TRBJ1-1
CASGSGLPNTEAFF
TGTGCCAGCGGCTCGGGGCTACCGAACACTGAAGCTTTCTTT
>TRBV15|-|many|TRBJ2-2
CATSRDRGGFGELFF
TGTGCCACCAGCAGAGATCGCGGCGGGTTCGGGGAGCTGTTTTTT
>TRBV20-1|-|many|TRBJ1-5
CSARYQAGVNQPQHF
TGCAGTGCTAGATACCAGGCGGGAGTCAATCAGCCCCAGCATTTT
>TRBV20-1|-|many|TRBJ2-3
CSALASVTDTQYF
TGCAGTGCTTTGGCTAGCGTCACAGATACGCAGTATTTT
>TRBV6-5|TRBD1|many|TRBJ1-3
CASSYSPGGYTIYF
TGTGCCAGCAGTTACTCGCCAGGGGGGTACACCATATATTTT
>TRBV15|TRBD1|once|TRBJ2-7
CATSQGQGHEQYF
TGTGCCACCAGCCAGGGACAGGGCCACGAGCAGTACTTC
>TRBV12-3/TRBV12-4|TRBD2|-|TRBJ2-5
CVSSRLAKETQYF
TGTGTTAGCAGTAGACTAGCGAAGGAGACCCAGTACTTC
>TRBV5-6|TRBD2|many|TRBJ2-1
CASMSSGRDNEQFF
TGTGCCAGCATGTCTAGCGGGAGAGATAATGAGCAGTTCTTC
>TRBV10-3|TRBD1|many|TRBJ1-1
CAISVQGGNTEAFF
TGTGCCATCAGTGTGCAGGGGGGGAACACTGAAGCTTTCTTT
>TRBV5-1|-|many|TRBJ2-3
CASSNPGDGSTQYF
TGCGCCAGCAGCAACCCAGGGGATGGGAGCACGCAGTATTTT
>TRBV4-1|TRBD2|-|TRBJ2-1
CASSQDIRGGYNEQFF
TGCGCCAGCAGCCAAGATATCCGGGGGGGGTACAATGAGCAGTTCTTC
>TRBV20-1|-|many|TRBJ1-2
CSARDTDTNYGYTF
TGCAGTGCTAGAGATACGGACACTAACTATGGCTACACCTTC
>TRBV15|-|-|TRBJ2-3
CATSRVNAGSTDTQCF
TGTGCCACCAGCAGAGTCAATGCAGGGAGCACAGATACGCAGTGTTTT
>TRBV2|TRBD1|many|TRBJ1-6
CASRGQDSYNSPLHF
TGTGCCAGCAGAGGACAGGATTCCTATAATTCACCCCTCCACTTT
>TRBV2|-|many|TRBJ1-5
CASRVTNQPQHF
TGTGCCAGCAGGGTGACAAATCAGCCCCAGCATTTT
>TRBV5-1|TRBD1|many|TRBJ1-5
CASSLEPSDRVNQPQHF
TGCGCCAGCAGCTTGGAGCCATCAGACAGGGTGAATCAGCCCCAGCATTTT
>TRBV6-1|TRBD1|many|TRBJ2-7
CASSGSVAGGQAWGYEQYF
TGTGCCAGCAGTGGCTCAGTGGCAGGAGGACAGGCCTGGGGGTACGAGCAGTACTTC
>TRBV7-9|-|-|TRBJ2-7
CASGPTVGSYEQYF
TGTGCCAGCGGGCCGACAGTGGGATCCTACGAGCAATACTTC
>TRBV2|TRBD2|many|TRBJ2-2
CASSELAGGHTGELFF
TGTGCCAGCAGTGAACTAGCGGGGGGGCACACCGGGGAGCTGTTTTTT
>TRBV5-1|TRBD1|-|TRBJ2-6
CASGPTGGSGANVLTF
TGCGCCAGCGGCCCGACAGGGGGCTCTGGGGCCAACGTCCTGACTTTC
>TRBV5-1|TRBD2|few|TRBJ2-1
CASSLLGAGDHSYNEQFF
TGCGCCAGCAGCTTGTTAGGTGCGGGGGATCACTCCTACAATGAGCAGTTCTTC
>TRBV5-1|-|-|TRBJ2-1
CASSLPALYNEQLF
TGCGCCAGCAGCTTGCCAGCATTGTACAATGAGCAGCTCTTC
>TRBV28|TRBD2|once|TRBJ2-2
CASRTNRRLAGPTGKLFF
TGTGCCAGCAGAACAAACAGGAGATTAGCGGGGCCCACCGGGAAGCTGTTTTTT